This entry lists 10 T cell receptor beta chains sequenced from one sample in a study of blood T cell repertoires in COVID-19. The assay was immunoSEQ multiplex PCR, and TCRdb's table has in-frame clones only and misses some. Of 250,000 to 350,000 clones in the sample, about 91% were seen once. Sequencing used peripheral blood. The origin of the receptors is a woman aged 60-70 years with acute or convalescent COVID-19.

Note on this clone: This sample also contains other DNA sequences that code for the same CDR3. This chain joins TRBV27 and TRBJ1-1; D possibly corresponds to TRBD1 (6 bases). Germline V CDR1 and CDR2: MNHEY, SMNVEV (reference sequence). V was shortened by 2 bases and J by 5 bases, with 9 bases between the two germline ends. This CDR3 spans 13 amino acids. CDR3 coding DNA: TGTGCCAGCAGTTTACAGGGGTGGACTGAAGCTTTCTTT. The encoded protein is CASSLQGWTEAFF.

CDR3 loop: CASSTSGTGAGTYEQYF. In DNA, the CDR3 is TGTGCCAGCAGCACCTCCGGGACAGGGGCGGGGACCTACGAGCAGTACTTC. The chain links TRBV21-1 to TRBJ2-7; the table's D call, TRBD1, was not checked against the DNA. TRBV21-1 is a pseudogene. This CDR3 has 17 amino acids.

CDR3: CSARQGGEQYF. In DNA form, the CDR3 reads TGCAGTGCTAGACAAGGGGGAGAGCAGTACTTC. The chain carries TRBV20-1 and TRBJ2-7; maybe TRBD1 (6 bases). CDR3 length: 11 amino acids. V gave up 2 bases and J gave up 7 bases, with 9 bases separating them. In germline, CDR1 is DFQATT, CDR2 SNEGSKA (reference sequence).

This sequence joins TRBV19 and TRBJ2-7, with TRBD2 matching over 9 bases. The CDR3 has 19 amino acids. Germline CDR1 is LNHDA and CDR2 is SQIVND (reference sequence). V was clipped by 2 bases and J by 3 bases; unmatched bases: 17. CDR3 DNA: TGTGCCAGTAGTATATCGCCCCTATGGGAGCGGGAGGACGACTACGAGCAGTACTTC. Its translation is CASSISPLWEREDDYEQYF.

The CDR3 nucleotides read TGCGCCAGCAGCCCCCTTTGGCGGACTGCCTACAATGAGCAGTTCTTC. Protein: CASSPLWRTAYNEQFF. V is TRBV4-1 and J is TRBJ2-1; D perhaps matches TRBD2 (5 bases). CDR3 length: 16 amino acids. V gave up 4 bases and J gave up 2 bases, with 15 bases separating them. The germline gives CDR1 MGHRA, CDR2 YSYEKL.

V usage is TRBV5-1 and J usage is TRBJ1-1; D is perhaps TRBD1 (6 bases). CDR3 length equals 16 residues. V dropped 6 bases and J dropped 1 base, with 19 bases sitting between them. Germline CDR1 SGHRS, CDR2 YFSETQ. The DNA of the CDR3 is TGCGCCAGCACCCGGGGGGCACGGGGTTGGAACACTGAAGCTTTCTTT. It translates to CASTRGARGWNTEAFF. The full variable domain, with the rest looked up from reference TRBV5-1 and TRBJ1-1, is KAGVTQTPRYLIKTRGQQVTLSCSPISGHRSVSWYQQTPGQGLQFLFEYFSETQRNKGNFPGRFSGRQFSNSRSEMNVSTLELGDSALYLCASTRGARGWNTEAFFGQGTRLTVV.

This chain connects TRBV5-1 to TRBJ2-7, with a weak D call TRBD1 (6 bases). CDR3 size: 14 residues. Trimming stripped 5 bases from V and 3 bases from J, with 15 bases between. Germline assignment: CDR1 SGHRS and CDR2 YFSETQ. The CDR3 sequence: CASRGAPGFYEQYF. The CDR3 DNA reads TGCGCCAGCAGGGGGGCCCCAGGGTTCTACGAGCAGTACTTC.

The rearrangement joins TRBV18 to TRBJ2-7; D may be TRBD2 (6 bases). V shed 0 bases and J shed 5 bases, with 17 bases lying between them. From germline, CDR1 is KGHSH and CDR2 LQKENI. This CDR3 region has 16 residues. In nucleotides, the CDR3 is TGTGCCAGCTCACCACCGGCGGGGCAGGGTAGAAACGAGCAGTACTTC. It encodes CASSPPAGQGRNEQYF.

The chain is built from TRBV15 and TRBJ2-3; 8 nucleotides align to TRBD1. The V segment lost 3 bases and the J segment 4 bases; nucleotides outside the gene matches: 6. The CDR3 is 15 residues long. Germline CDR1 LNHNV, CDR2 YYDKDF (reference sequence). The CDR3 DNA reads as TGTGCCACCAGCAGGGTAGGACAGGGCCCAGATACGCAGTATTTT. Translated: CATSRVGQGPDTQYF.

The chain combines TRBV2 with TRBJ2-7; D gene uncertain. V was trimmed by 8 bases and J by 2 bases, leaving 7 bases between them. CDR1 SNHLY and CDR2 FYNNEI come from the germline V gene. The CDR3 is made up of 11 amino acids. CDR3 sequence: CASSPTYEQYF. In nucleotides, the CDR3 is TGTGCCAGCTCTCCTACCTACGAGCAGTACTTC.